A selection of T cell receptor beta chains follows, all from one sample in a study of technical replicates of blood from four donors. Libraries were prepared by immunoSEQ multiplex PCR; TCRdb keeps only in-frame clonotypes and omits some of them. The sample holds about 79,000 clones; around 92% are singletons and the top ten take approximately 0.4%. The sample consisted of T cells isolated from PBMCs. The receptor set was obtained from a human donor in good health. Some clones in this sample may be carry-over from other donors' samples. The CDR3 runs from the conserved cysteine through the conserved F or W. D genes are given only for firm matches. Expanded clones get a size class; other rows say once, few or many, or leave the size out.

V gene,J gene,D gene,clone size,CDR3 protein,CDR3 DNA
TRBV7-9,TRBJ2-2,.,.,CASSPGERAGELFF,TGTGCCAGCAGCCCCGGGGAACGGGCCGGGGAGCTGTTTTTT
TRBV7-8,TRBJ2-5,TRBD1,.,CASSQGASETQYF,TGTGCCAGCAGCCAGGGGGCATCGGAGACCCAGTACTTC
TRBV18,TRBJ2-3,.,.,CASSPTGISTDTQYF,TGTGCCAGCTCACCCACAGGGATCAGCACAGATACGCAGTATTTT
TRBV29-1,TRBJ1-6,.,once,CSVIFTGDSPLHF,TGCAGCGTTATTTTCACGGGGGATTCACCCCTCCACTTT
TRBV4-1,TRBJ2-6,.,.,CASSQGRGHSKSSGANVLTF,TGCGCCAGCAGCCAAGGACGTGGGCACAGTAAGAGCTCTGGGGCCAACGTCCTGACTTTC
TRBV4-2,TRBJ2-3,TRBD2,.,CASSQGTSGSFDTQYF,TGTGCCAGCAGCCAAGGGACTAGCGGTAGTTTCGATACGCAGTATTTT
TRBV19,TRBJ2-1,.,once,CASSLRTRSSYNEQFF,TGTGCCAGTAGTCTCCGGACTCGGAGCTCCTACAATGAGCAGTTCTTC
TRBV9,TRBJ1-3,.,.,CASSPMTQGGYTIYF,TGTGCCAGCAGCCCTATGACACAAGGAGGGTATACCATATATTTT
TRBV10-2,TRBJ2-7,TRBD2,.,CASRGLAGDPGYEQYF,TGCGCCAGCAGGGGACTAGCGGGAGACCCGGGCTACGAGCAGTACTTC
TRBV30,TRBJ1-4,.,few,CAWSAGSGEKLFF,TGTGCCTGGAGTGCCGGGTCTGGGGAAAAACTGTTTTTT
TRBV15,TRBJ1-2,.,.,CATLNQGGYTF,TGTGCCACCCTAAACCAGGGTGGCTACACCTTC
TRBV11-2,TRBJ2-3,TRBD2,.,CASSLEGQRGSATQYF,TGTGCCAGCAGCTTAGAGGGTCAGCGGGGGAGTGCCACGCAGTATTTT
TRBV6-1,TRBJ1-6,.,.,CASSKREGVSPLHF,TGTGCCAGCTCGAAACGGGAAGGAGTTTCACCCCTCCACTTT
TRBV5-6,TRBJ2-3,TRBD1,.,CASSLDTGVGDTQYF,TGTGCCAGCAGCTTGGATACAGGGGTCGGGGATACGCAGTATTTT
TRBV9,TRBJ1-5,TRBD1,.,CASSVEGTGGQPQHF,TGTGCCAGCAGCGTAGAGGGGACAGGAGGACAGCCCCAGCATTTT
TRBV5-1,TRBJ2-7,.,.,CASSFQGPASEQYF,TGCGCCAGCAGCTTTCAGGGGCCCGCTAGCGAGCAGTACTTC
TRBV15,TRBJ2-1,TRBD2,.,CATSASGPFDNEQFF,TGTGCCACCAGCGCTAGCGGTCCTTTTGACAATGAGCAGTTCTTC
TRBV29-1,TRBJ1-2,TRBD1,.,CSVGTGAIDGYTF,TGCAGCGTGGGGACAGGGGCGATTGATGGCTACACCTTC
TRBV4-1,TRBJ2-7,.,once,CASSQESAGIYEQYF,TGCGCCAGCAGCCAAGAAAGTGCAGGGATCTACGAGCAGTACTTC
TRBV29-1,TRBJ1-4,TRBD1,.,CSAGGNDKLFF,TGCAGCGCAGGGGGCAACGATAAACTGTTTTTT
TRBV19,TRBJ2-2,TRBD2,.,CASRAGGDTGELFF,TGTGCCAGCCGAGCGGGAGGGGACACCGGGGAGCTGTTTTTT
TRBV6-5,TRBJ1-1,TRBD1,.,CASSYSAGGAYEAFF,TGTGCCAGCAGTTACAGTGCAGGGGGTGCCTATGAAGCTTTCTTT
TRBV29-1,TRBJ2-7,.,.,CSVGEQAEYEQYF,TGCAGCGTTGGGGAACAGGCGGAATACGAGCAGTACTTC
TRBV6-1,TRBJ2-3,.,.,CASSVQGTSTDTQYF,TGTGCCAGCAGCGTCCAGGGGACCAGCACAGATACGCAGTATTTT
TRBV15,TRBJ2-1,TRBD2,.,CATSLLAGGMNEQFF,TGTGCCACCAGCTTACTAGCGGGAGGGATGAATGAGCAGTTCTTC
TRBV29-1,TRBJ1-5,.,.,CSVARDSNQPQHF,TGCAGCGTTGCCAGGGATAGCAATCAGCCCCAGCATTTT